Listed here are 12 T cell receptor beta chains from one sample, sequenced in a study of blood T cell repertoires in COVID-19. Repertoires were generated with immunoSEQ multiplex PCR, while TCRdb's copy carries only in-frame clones and drops some. The repertoire has approximately 150,000 clones, around 80% of them found once; the top ten carry around 8%. Sequenced: peripheral blood. The receptors were gathered from a woman between 70 and 85 years old with acute or convalescent COVID-19.

The rearrangement uses TRBV6-6 and TRBJ2-2; 10 bases map to TRBD1. The J segment lost 6 bases and the V segment lost 2 bases, leaving 6 bases of the junction unmatched. The CDR3 runs 16 residues. The germline V gene encodes CDR1 MNHNY and CDR2 SVGAGI (reference sequence). CDR3 nucleotide sequence: TGTGCCAGCAGTTACCCGACAGGGGGCGGGGCCGGGGAGCTGTTTTTT. Its translation is CASSYPTGGGAGELFF.

This sequence joins TRBV19 and TRBJ2-1; the D gene is possibly TRBD2 (5 bases). The ends were cut back, 3 bases at V and 6 bases at J, with 18 bases in the middle. The CDR3 is made up of 16 amino acids. The germline CDR1 and CDR2 sequences are LNHDA and SQIVND (reference sequence). The CDR3 here is CASSIAGGNGVNEQFF. The CDR3 DNA is TGTGCCAGTAGTATCGCGGGCGGAAACGGGGTCAATGAGCAGTTCTTC. The full variable domain, rest sourced from reference TRBV19 and TRBJ2-1, is DGGITQSPKYLFRKEGQNVTLSCEQNLNHDAMYWYRQDPGQGLRLIYYSQIVNDFQKGDIAEGYSVSREKKESFPLTVTSAQKNPTAFYLCASSIAGGNGVNEQFFGPGTRLTVL.

The chain couples TRBV7-9 to TRBJ1-5, with D unresolved. The CDR3 spans 15 residues. Germline V lookup: CDR1 SEHNR, CDR2 FQNEAQ (reference sequence). The V gene lost 4 bases and the J gene lost 4 bases, with 14 bases spanning the gap. CDR3 in DNA: TGTGCCAGCAGCTCCGGTCCAGGAAAGAATCAGCCCCAGCATTTT. Amino acid sequence: CASSSGPGKNQPQHF.

This clone is medium-sized within its sample. CDR3 in amino acids: CASSQQASGANVLTF. For the CDR3, the DNA is TGCGCCAGCAGCCAACAGGCCTCTGGGGCCAACGTCCTGACTTTC. The chain has TRBV4-1 and TRBJ2-6, with D uncertain. Deletions cut 2 bases from V and 0 bases from J, with 5 bases between. Germline V CDR1 and CDR2: MGHRA, YSYEKL. The CDR3 loop spans 15 amino acids.

The DNA for the CDR3 is TGTGCCAGTAGTATAGCCCGGAACACTGAAGCTTTCTTT. Its translation is CASSIARNTEAFF. V gene TRBV19 combines with J gene TRBJ1-1; D remains ambiguous. Germline values: CDR1 LNHDA, CDR2 SQIVND (reference sequence). The CDR3 covers 13 residues. The V and J ends lost 1 base and 1 base respectively, with 4 bases between them.

The chain uses TRBV6-1 and TRBJ1-2; D not resolved. V lost 2 bases, J lost 0 bases, and 10 bases lay in between. Germline V lookup: CDR1 MNHNS, CDR2 SASEGT. CDR3 length: 15 residues. The DNA for the CDR3 is TGTGCCAGCAGTGAATTCGACATTCCTAACTATGGCTACACCTTC. It translates to CASSEFDIPNYGYTF.

The gene calls are TRBV6-5 and TRBJ1-6; weak D call: TRBD1 (5 bases). V was shortened by 5 bases and J by 9 bases, with 8 bases between the two germline ends. In germline, CDR1 is MNHEY, CDR2 SVGAGI. The CDR3 totals 12 residues. The CDR3 sequence: CASSSGGSPLHF. The CDR3 DNA follows: TGTGCCAGCAGTAGCGGGGGTTCACCCCTCCACTTT.

This clone turned up a few times. The rearrangement uses TRBV28 and TRBJ1-2; 10 bases map to TRBD1. The CDR3 runs to 16 residues. Germline CDR1 is MDHEN and CDR2 is SYDVKM. J gave up 0 bases and V 6 bases, and 7 bases lay outside the gene matches. Here the CDR3 reads CASSRDRGLSNYGYTF. As DNA, the CDR3 is TGTGCCAGCAGCCGGGACAGGGGCCTATCTAACTATGGCTACACCTTC.

The chain uses TRBV30 and TRBJ2-3; 9 nucleotides align to TRBD2. The CDR3 consists of 11 residues. V dropped 4 bases and J dropped 14; count of bases not matched to a gene: 7. Looked up from germline, CDR1 is GTSNPN and CDR2 is SVGIG (reference sequence). In DNA, the CDR3 is TGTGCCTGGACCTTCAGCGGGAGGCGGTATTTT. Translating it yields CAWTFSGRRYF.

V usage is TRBV4-1 and J usage is TRBJ1-5; 7 nucleotides match TRBD1. The CDR3 totals 16 residues. V lost 0 bases, J lost 2 bases, and 4 bases stayed unmatched. The germline gives CDR1 MGHRA, CDR2 YSYEKL. The chain's CDR3 is CASSQEVTGGNQPQHF. The CDR3 bases are TGCGCCAGCAGCCAAGAAGTAACAGGGGGCAATCAGCCCCAGCATTTT.

The chain joins TRBV28 to TRBJ2-1, with 8 bases lining up with TRBD2. Germline CDR1 and CDR2: MDHEN and SYDVKM. V lost 4 bases and J lost 10; bases outside the gene matches: 3. The CDR3 loop spans 12 amino acids. CDR3: CASSWGGGEQFF. DNA for the CDR3: TGTGCCAGCAGTTGGGGCGGGGGGGAGCAGTTCTTC.

This clone was detected once. V gene TRBV2 combines with J gene TRBJ2-1; maybe TRBD2 (6 bases). Germline V gives CDR1 SNHLY, CDR2 FYNNEI. There are 14 residues in the CDR3. The V end lost 6 bases, the J end lost 0 bases, and 9 bases lay between the germline ends. DNA for the CDR3: TGTGCCAGCAGGGAGGGGAGCTCCTACAATGAGCAGTTCTTC. Residues: CASREGSSYNEQFF.